Shown below are 15 T cell receptor beta chains from a single sample sequenced in a study of shared clonotypes between healthy human individuals. TCRdb's table, derived via immunoSEQ multiplex PCR, lists solely in-frame clones and lacks some. The sample yields roughly 2 million clones, roughly 94% seen once. The source material was naive CD4+ T cells sorted from blood. Subset denoted: CD45RA+ positively selected. The source of these receptors is a man younger than 30 in good health.

This chain joins TRBV6-6 and TRBJ1-2; TRBD1 agrees at 12 bases. Germline trimming cut 6 bases from V and 6 bases from J; bases unmatched to any gene: 8. The CDR3 has 15 residues. Germline V lookup: CDR1 MNHNY, CDR2 SVGAGI (reference sequence). CDR3 DNA: TGTGCCAGCAGCCCACCGGGACAGGGGGCGCATGGCTACACCTTC. Residues: CASSPPGQGAHGYTF.

The chain is built from TRBV30 and TRBJ2-5; the match to TRBD1 covers 8 bases. Losses at the gene ends were 5 bases for V and 5 bases for J; bases not matched to a gene: 10. CDR3 size: 14 residues. From germline, CDR1 is GTSNPN and CDR2 SVGIG (reference sequence). CDR3 bases: TGTGCCTGGGAGGACAGGGCAAGTCGGGAGACCCAGTACTTC. This translates into CAWEDRASRETQYF.

V and J are TRBV29-1 and TRBJ2-3, with 7 bases matching TRBD2. The CDR3 length is 14 residues. The germline V gene encodes CDR1 SQVTM and CDR2 ANQGSEA. V lost 5 bases, J lost 1 base, and 6 bases stayed unmatched. The CDR3 region is CSVSGGSGTDTQYF. DNA of the CDR3: TGCAGCGTTTCCGGCGGGAGTGGCACAGATACGCAGTATTTT.

The V gene is TRBV7-2, the J gene TRBJ1-1; D gene uncertain. Trimming removed 5 bases from V and 4 bases from J, with 14 bases in between. The V gene's germline CDR1 is SGHTA and CDR2 FQGNSA. The CDR3 covers 14 residues. CDR3 nucleotide sequence: TGTGCCAGCAGCGCCATGTTGGACGTCACTGAAGCTTTCTTT. It translates to CASSAMLDVTEAFF. Using reference TRBV7-2 and TRBJ1-1 for the parts outside the CDR3, the full variable domain is GAGVSQSPSNKVTEKGKDVELRCDPISGHTALYWYRQSLGQGLEFLIYFQGNSAPDKSGLPSDRFSAERTGGSVSTLTIQRTQQEDSAVYLCASSAMLDVTEAFFGQGTRLTVV.

The chain combines TRBV11-2 with TRBJ2-2; a possible D gene is TRBD1 (6 bases). Trimming took 1 base from V and 6 from J, leaving 9 bases between them. Germline loops: CDR1 SGHAT, CDR2 FQNNGV. CDR3 length: 14 residues. In DNA, the CDR3 is TGTGCCAGCAGCTTAGCCAGGGGCCCCGGGGAGCTGTTTTTT. Amino acids: CASSLARGPGELFF.

A single count supports this clone. The chain combines TRBV6-4 with TRBJ1-1; tentative D call: TRBD1 (5 bases). Per germline, CDR1 MRHNA and CDR2 SNTAGT. The CDR3 consists of 14 residues. V lost 3 bases and J lost 4, with 12 bases in between. This CDR3 is CASSEYGGGTEAFF. The CDR3 DNA sequence: TGTGCCAGCAGTGAATACGGGGGAGGCACTGAAGCTTTCTTT.

The chain uses TRBV6-5 and TRBJ2-7, with no clear D. This CDR3 is built from 14 residues. The germline V gene has CDR1 MNHEY and CDR2 SVGAGI. Trimming stripped 4 bases from V and 6 bases from J, with 16 bases between. CDR3 residues: CASSSFSSLSEQYF. CDR3 nucleotide sequence: TGTGCCAGCAGTTCTTTTAGCAGCCTGTCCGAGCAGTACTTC.

Ten or more counts support this clone. V gene TRBV6-6 combines with J gene TRBJ1-3; D possibly corresponds to TRBD1 (6 bases). V was cut by 7 bases and J by 4 bases, with 14 bases left in between. The CDR3 sequence is 14 residues long. Germline V lookup: CDR1 MNHNY, CDR2 SVGAGI (reference sequence). The CDR3 loop is CASNLGGSGNTIYF. Here the CDR3 DNA reads TGTGCCAGCAATTTGGGGGGCTCAGGAAACACCATATATTTT.

The V call is TRBV6-6, the J call TRBJ1-3, with D hard to call. V lost 5 bases, J lost 0 bases, and 14 bases lay in between. The CDR3 consists of 16 residues. Germline-derived CDR1 and CDR2 are MNHNY and SVGAGI (reference sequence). The CDR3 here is CASSRVGANSGNTIYF. CDR3 DNA: TGTGCCAGCAGTCGAGTAGGTGCCAACTCTGGAAACACCATATATTTT.

This chain links TRBV7-3 with TRBJ2-2; 16 bases match TRBD2. The CDR3 runs 17 residues. The ends lost 3 bases at V and 5 bases at J; junction bases unmatched: 3. CDR1 is SGHTA, CDR2 FQGTGA, per germline. The CDR3 loop is CASSFPGLAGGTGELFF. Here the CDR3 DNA reads TGTGCCAGCAGCTTCCCGGGACTAGCGGGGGGGACCGGGGAGCTGTTTTTT.

Notes on this clone: The same CDR3 is also encoded by other DNA sequences in this sample. J is TRBJ2-3 and V is TRBV25-1; D remains ambiguous. Trimming cost V 0 bases and J 6 bases, with 4 bases left between them. Per the germline V gene, CDR1 is MGHDK and CDR2 is SYGVNS. The CDR3 has 12 amino acids. CDR3 in amino acids: CASSEYSDTQYF. The DNA for the CDR3 is TGTGCCAGCAGTGAATACTCTGATACGCAGTATTTT.

The V call is TRBV28, the J call TRBJ2-7, with TRBD1 as a possible D gene (6 bases). Germline V gene data show CDR1 as MDHEN and CDR2 as SYDVKM. The CDR3 runs to 14 residues. V lost 6 bases to trimming and J lost 6 bases, with 18 bases between them. CDR3 sequence: CASSLNYRAREQYF. The DNA for the CDR3 is TGTGCCAGCAGCCTAAATTACAGGGCCCGCGAGCAGTACTTC.

This chain joins TRBV29-1 and TRBJ2-7, with 8 bases fitting TRBD1. With 8 bases clipped from V and 5 bases from J, the junction kept 5 bases outside the gene matches. Per the germline V gene, CDR1 is SQVTM and CDR2 is ANQGSEA. The CDR3 is 11 residues long. CDR3 protein: CSMGTGDEQYF. CDR3 DNA sequence: TGCAGCATGGGGACAGGCGACGAGCAGTACTTC.

In regard to this clone: Other DNA sequences in this sample translate to the same CDR3. This chain uses TRBV2 with TRBJ2-7; D uncertain. The CDR3 length is 11 residues. From germline, CDR1 is SNHLY and CDR2 FYNNEI. V was clipped by 6 bases and J by 4 bases, with 7 bases between them. CDR3 DNA sequence: TGTGCCAGCAGCGAGCGATACGAGCAGTACTTC. Translating it yields CASSERYEQYF.

This chain connects TRBV9 to TRBJ2-3, with 7 bases identical to TRBD2. Germline CDR1 is SGDLS and CDR2 is YYNGEE. This CDR3 spans 15 amino acids. The ends lost 0 bases at V and 2 bases at J; junction bases unmatched: 3. The CDR3 sequence is CASSVGGTTTDTQYF. CDR3 nucleotides: TGTGCCAGCAGCGTAGGCGGGACTACCACAGATACGCAGTATTTT.